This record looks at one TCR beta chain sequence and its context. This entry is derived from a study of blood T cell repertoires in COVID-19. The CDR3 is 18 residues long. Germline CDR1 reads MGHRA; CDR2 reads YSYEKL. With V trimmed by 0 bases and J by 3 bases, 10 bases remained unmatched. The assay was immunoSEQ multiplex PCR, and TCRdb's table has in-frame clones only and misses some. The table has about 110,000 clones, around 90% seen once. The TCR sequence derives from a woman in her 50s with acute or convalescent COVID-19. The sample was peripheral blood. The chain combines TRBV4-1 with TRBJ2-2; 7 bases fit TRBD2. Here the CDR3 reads CASSQETTGTTYTGELFF. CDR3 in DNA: TGCGCCAGCAGCCAAGAAACAACCGGGACTACCTACACCGGGGAGCTGTTTTTT.